Each of the 12 T cell receptor beta chains below was sequenced from the same sample in a study of cytomegalovirus exposure and HLA in healthy donors (dated by TCRdb to 2016 to 2017). Library prep was done by the immunoSEQ multiplex PCR assay. The multiplex PCR relied on a mix of 60 forward primers for TCR Vbeta segments and 13 reverse primers for TCR Jbeta segments. What TCRdb holds here is the immuneACCESS table cut down to in-frame rearrangements. Part of the clones is not present; checked against another copy, under half of the missing clones reflect an unresolved V gene, and the others are unexplained. This sample is represented by about 170,000 clones; over 80% of them were singletons. The ten largest clonotypes hold approximately 2.2% of the sample. Sequences were obtained from PBMCs. The receptors shown here come from a male donor in good health and CMV-seronegative.

V and J are TRBV14 and TRBJ2-2; maybe TRBD1 (5 bases). CDR1 is SGHDN and CDR2 is FVKESK in the germline V gene. V was shortened by 4 bases and J by 5 bases, with 11 bases between the two germline ends. The length of the CDR3 is 14 residues. CDR3 coding DNA: TGTGCCAGCAGCCCGCAGGGCATAACCGGGGAGCTGTTTTTT. Translating it yields CASSPQGITGELFF.

V and J are TRBV19 and TRBJ1-6; D gene ambiguous. V gave up 0 bases and J gave up 7 bases, with 10 bases separating them. Looked up from germline, CDR1 is LNHDA and CDR2 is SQIVND (reference sequence). The CDR3 runs 15 residues. The CDR3 region is CASSIDRMENSPLHF. CDR3 sequence (DNA): TGTGCCAGTAGTATAGATCGCATGGAGAATTCACCCCTCCACTTT.

The chain carries TRBV5-6 and TRBJ1-1; D is uncertain. This CDR3 is 11 amino acids long. Germline-derived CDR1 and CDR2 are SGHDT and YYEEEE. V lost 10 bases and J lost 2, with 9 bases in between. CDR3 coding DNA: TGTGCCTCATACACCAACACTGAAGCTTTCTTT. Protein sequence: CASYTNTEAFF.

The J gene is TRBJ1-1, the V gene TRBV7-9; 12 nucleotides align to TRBD1. After removal of 7 bases from V and 5 bases from J, the junction contained 5 bases not matched to a gene. CDR3 length equals 14 residues. Per germline, CDR1 SEHNR and CDR2 FQNEAQ (reference sequence). The CDR3 nucleotides are TGTGCCAGCACCGGGACAGGGGGCGGGACTGAAGCTTTCTTT. As protein: CASTGTGGGTEAFF.

This clone was counted once. V gene TRBV7-9 combines with J gene TRBJ2-2; the match to TRBD1 covers 7 bases. V was pared by 6 bases and J by 6 bases, with 13 bases of the junction left unmatched. There are 16 residues in the CDR3. From germline, CDR1 is SEHNR and CDR2 FQNEAQ (reference sequence). Here the CDR3 DNA reads TGTGCCAGCAGTTTCCTTCCGGGACAGAATGCCGGGGAGCTGTTTTTT. Protein: CASSFLPGQNAGELFF.

This chain connects TRBV27 to TRBJ1-2, with 8 bases identical to TRBD1. V trimming: 5 bases; J trimming: 7 bases; junction bases outside the gene matches: 6. Germline V gene lookup returns CDR1 MNHEY and CDR2 SMNVEV (reference sequence). This CDR3 is 13 amino acids long. The CDR3 here is CASSPQGAGGYTF. CDR3 bases: TGTGCCAGCAGTCCGCAGGGGGCCGGTGGCTACACCTTC.

The rearrangement joins TRBV2 to TRBJ2-3; TRBD1 agrees at 8 bases. Germline V CDR1 and CDR2: SNHLY, FYNNEI. CDR3 length equals 15 residues. The trim removed 7 bases at V and 3 bases at J, leaving 9 bases unmatched. In DNA form, the CDR3 reads TGTGCCAGCAAACCCTCCGGGACAGGTACAGATACGCAGTATTTT. This gives the protein CASKPSGTGTDTQYF.

This rearrangement joins TRBV9 to TRBJ1-1, with 7 bases fitting TRBD1. V was pared by 4 bases and J by 5 bases, with 14 bases of the junction left unmatched. The germline V gene has CDR1 SGDLS and CDR2 YYNGEE. The CDR3 runs to 16 residues. The CDR3 sequence: CASSQDHRGSRTEAFF. The CDR3 nucleotides read TGTGCCAGCAGCCAGGATCACAGGGGTTCACGGACTGAAGCTTTCTTT. Drawing the rest from reference TRBV9 and TRBJ1-1, the complete variable domain is DSGVTQTPKHLITATGQRVTLRCSPRSGDLSVYWYQQSLDQGLQFLIQYYNGEERAKGNILERFSAQQFPDLHSELNLSSLELGDSALYFCASSQDHRGSRTEAFFGQGTRLTVV.

V and J are TRBV7-6 and TRBJ2-5, with 9 bases that match TRBD1. CDR3 length equals 13 residues. V lost 3 bases and J lost 9; bases outside the gene matches: 5. Germline-derived CDR1 and CDR2 are SGHVS and FNYEAQ. Here the CDR3 DNA reads TGTGCCAGCAGCTTGGGACAGGGACGGTCCCAGTACTTC. Its translation: CASSLGQGRSQYF.

The genes are TRBV6-5 and TRBJ1-1; possible D gene TRBD1, 5 bases. Germline V gene lookup returns CDR1 MNHEY and CDR2 SVGAGI. Trimming removed 2 bases at V and 1 base at J, with 8 bases between. This CDR3 comprises 14 residues. CDR3: CASSYRGKNTEAFF. Written as DNA, the CDR3 is TGTGCCAGCAGTTACAGGGGAAAGAACACTGAAGCTTTCTTT.

This clone has just a few counts. The V gene is TRBV6-1, the J gene TRBJ2-5; D possibly corresponds to TRBD2 (7 bases). Germline CDR1 reads MNHNS; CDR2 reads SASEGT. Trimming removed 1 base from V and 4 bases from J, with 10 bases in between. The CDR3 sequence is 14 residues long. DNA for the CDR3: TGTGCCAGCAGTGAAGTTGGGGGGGCAGAGACCCAGTACTTC. Protein product: CASSEVGGAETQYF.

Worth noting for this clone: Other DNA sequences in this specimen translate into the identical CDR3. CDR3 bases: TGTGCCAGCAGCCTAGGACAGGGAAACACTGAAGCTTTCTTT. Protein sequence: CASSLGQGNTEAFF. The V gene is TRBV7-9, the J gene TRBJ1-1, with TRBD1 identical over 8 bases. CDR3 length equals 14 residues. Germline CDR1 SEHNR, CDR2 FQNEAQ (reference sequence). After removal of 5 bases from V and 2 bases from J, the junction contained 4 bases not matched to a gene.